Listed below are T cell receptor beta chains from one sample, sequenced in a study of blood T cell repertoires in COVID-19. Method: immunoSEQ multiplex PCR; TCRdb's copy keeps in-frame clones and lacks some. The sample yields about 76,000 clones, 88% seen once. Sequenced: peripheral blood. These receptors were taken from a man aged 50 to 60 with active COVID-19. Each CDR3 is given with its conserved first and last residue. Fields, in order: V gene, J gene, D gene, clone size, CDR3 DNA, CDR3 protein. D genes are given only for firm matches. Only some rows state a clone size, as once, few, many or a class for expanded clones.

V gene: TRBV28
J gene: TRBJ2-3
D gene: TRBD2
clone size: -
CDR3 DNA: TGTGCCAGCAGTTTTCCGATCCTAGCGGGGGGGAGCTGGAGCACAGATACGCAGTATTTT
CDR3 protein: CASSFPILAGGSWSTDTQYF

V gene: TRBV5-4
J gene: TRBJ1-1
D gene: TRBD1
clone size: -
CDR3 DNA: TGTGCCAGCAGCTCCGAGCGGGACAGGGGGCGGCTCGTGAACACTGAAGCTTTCTTT
CDR3 protein: CASSSERDRGRLVNTEAFF

V gene: TRBV9
J gene: TRBJ1-3
D gene: TRBD1
clone size: -
CDR3 DNA: TGTGCCAGCAGCGTTACAGGGGACTCTGGAAACACCATATATTTT
CDR3 protein: CASSVTGDSGNTIYF

V gene: TRBV27
J gene: TRBJ2-1
D gene: TRBD2
clone size: -
CDR3 DNA: TGTGCCAGCACTGCTAGCGGGAGGGTATACAATGAGCAGTTCTTC
CDR3 protein: CASTASGRVYNEQFF

V gene: TRBV2
J gene: TRBJ1-6
D gene: TRBD1
clone size: -
CDR3 DNA: TGTGCCAGCACCGGGACAGAAAATTCACCCCTCCACTTT
CDR3 protein: CASTGTENSPLHF

V gene: TRBV19
J gene: TRBJ1-2
D gene: -
clone size: -
CDR3 DNA: TGTGCCAGTAGTATAGTGGACGGGGGTAACTATGGCTACACCTTC
CDR3 protein: CASSIVDGGNYGYTF

V gene: TRBV7-3
J gene: TRBJ1-2
D gene: -
clone size: -
CDR3 DNA: TGTGCCAGCAGCCAACAGGGTAGCTATGGCTACACCTTC
CDR3 protein: CASSQQGSYGYTF

V gene: TRBV2
J gene: TRBJ1-2
D gene: TRBD1
clone size: -
CDR3 DNA: TGTGCCAGCAGGGAGACAGGGGTGGGCTACACCTTC
CDR3 protein: CASRETGVGYTF

V gene: TRBV19
J gene: TRBJ1-5
D gene: -
clone size: -
CDR3 DNA: TGTGCCAGTAGTCCCGGACAGACTAATCAGCCCCAGCATTTT
CDR3 protein: CASSPGQTNQPQHF

V gene: TRBV19
J gene: TRBJ2-7
D gene: TRBD1
clone size: -
CDR3 DNA: TGTGCCAGTAGAAGACAGGGGTCCTACGAGCAGTACTTC
CDR3 protein: CASRRQGSYEQYF

V gene: TRBV12-5
J gene: TRBJ1-2
D gene: TRBD1
clone size: once
CDR3 DNA: TGTGCTAGTGGTTCGGACAGGGAGGGAACCCGCGTCTATGGCTACACCTTC
CDR3 protein: CASGSDREGTRVYGYTF

V gene: TRBV19
J gene: TRBJ2-1
D gene: -
clone size: -
CDR3 DNA: TGTGCCAGTAGTTCAGATCGGAGTAGAAATGAGCAGTTCTTC
CDR3 protein: CASSSDRSRNEQFF

V gene: TRBV20-1
J gene: TRBJ2-1
D gene: -
clone size: -
CDR3 DNA: TGCAGTGCTAGTAATGCTGGGCAGGGGCTATACAATGAGCAGTTCTTC
CDR3 protein: CSASNAGQGLYNEQFF

V gene: TRBV5-1
J gene: TRBJ2-3
D gene: -
clone size: -
CDR3 DNA: TGCGCCAGCAGCTTGAACCCGGACAACACAGATACGCAGTATTTT
CDR3 protein: CASSLNPDNTDTQYF

V gene: TRBV9
J gene: TRBJ2-7
D gene: TRBD2
clone size: -
CDR3 DNA: TGTGCCAGCAGCCCCGGACTAGCGGACTCCTACGAGCAGTACTTC
CDR3 protein: CASSPGLADSYEQYF

V gene: TRBV6-6
J gene: TRBJ2-6
D gene: -
clone size: -
CDR3 DNA: TGTGCCAGCAGGGACAAGGTGGCCAACGTCCTGACTTTC
CDR3 protein: CASRDKVANVLTF

V gene: TRBV30
J gene: TRBJ2-7
D gene: TRBD1
clone size: once
CDR3 DNA: TGTGCCTGGAGACCAGAACGGGACAGTTTAAGCTCCTACGAGCAGTACTTC
CDR3 protein: CAWRPERDSLSSYEQYF

V gene: TRBV19
J gene: TRBJ1-2
D gene: -
clone size: -
CDR3 DNA: TGTGCCAGTACTCGCCGGGACTACGGTGGCTACACCTTC
CDR3 protein: CASTRRDYGGYTF

V gene: TRBV12-3/TRBV12-4
J gene: TRBJ2-3
D gene: -
clone size: -
CDR3 DNA: TGTGCCAGCCTCCGGAGGCCGGGTGATACGCAGTATTTT
CDR3 protein: CASLRRPGDTQYF

V gene: TRBV7-2
J gene: TRBJ1-6
D gene: -
clone size: -
CDR3 DNA: TGTGCCAGCAGCTTAGGGGGGGGGTCACCCCTCCACTTT
CDR3 protein: CASSLGGGSPLHF

V gene: TRBV5-1
J gene: TRBJ2-7
D gene: -
clone size: -
CDR3 DNA: TGCGCCAGCAGCTTCGAGGCCGGGTCCGAGCAGTACTTC
CDR3 protein: CASSFEAGSEQYF

V gene: TRBV10-3
J gene: TRBJ1-1
D gene: -
clone size: -
CDR3 DNA: TGTGCCATCAGTGCTTCCTTACAGATGAACACTGAAGCTTTCTTT
CDR3 protein: CAISASLQMNTEAFF

V gene: TRBV6-5
J gene: TRBJ2-5
D gene: -
clone size: -
CDR3 DNA: TGTGCCAGCAGAACAGGACCGCAAGAGACCCAGTACTTC
CDR3 protein: CASRTGPQETQYF

V gene: TRBV24-1
J gene: TRBJ2-7
D gene: -
clone size: -
CDR3 DNA: TGTGCCACCAGTGAGGCGGGGCTTACCTACGAGCAGTACTTC
CDR3 protein: CATSEAGLTYEQYF

V gene: TRBV6-6
J gene: TRBJ1-5
D gene: TRBD1
clone size: -
CDR3 DNA: TGTGCCAGCAGTTACGGGGACAGGGTAAACCAGCCCCAGCATTTT
CDR3 protein: CASSYGDRVNQPQHF